The rows below give T cell receptor beta chains drawn from one sample of a study of shared clonotypes between healthy human individuals. Produced via immunoSEQ multiplex PCR; TCRdb's table is partial and in-frame only. The top ten clones hold about 25% of a sample with about 820,000 clones, 90% to 95% of them seen once. What was sequenced was naive CD8+ T cells sorted from blood. The origin of the receptors is a man aged 25-45 years in good health. CDR3s include the opening cysteine and the closing phenylalanine or tryptophan. D genes are given only for firm matches. Rows may omit the clone size; those that give it use once, few, many or a size class.

CDR3 DNA	CDR3 protein	clone size	V gene	J gene	D gene
TGTGCCACCGGGACTAGCGGGAGTGTGGTCACCGGGGAGCTGTTTTTT	CATGTSGSVVTGELFF	NA	TRBV5-5	TRBJ2-2	TRBD2
TGTGCCAGCAGTTCCCAGGGGGCCGGAGATACGCAGTATTTT	CASSSQGAGDTQYF	NA	TRBV28	TRBJ2-3	TRBD1
TGTGCCAGCAGTTACTCGAGTCGACAGGTGACCTACGAGCAGTACTTC	CASSYSSRQVTYEQYF	NA	TRBV6-5	TRBJ2-7	NA
TGTGCCACCAGCAGAGATTATACGGATTCGGGTTTGTGGGAGACCCAGTACTTC	CATSRDYTDSGLWETQYF	NA	TRBV15	TRBJ2-5	NA
TGTGCCAGCAGCTTATTCCAGGGACCTGAAGCTTTCTTT	CASSLFQGPEAFF	NA	TRBV7-9	TRBJ1-1	NA
TGTGCCAGCAGCTCGGGACTACGCCAAGAGACCCAGTACTTC	CASSSGLRQETQYF	NA	TRBV7-9	TRBJ2-5	TRBD2
TGTGCCAGCACCTTTAGCGGGAACACCGGGGAGCTGTTTTTT	CASTFSGNTGELFF	NA	TRBV6-5	TRBJ2-2	NA
TGTGCCAGCAGGGACCTGTCATACAATGAGCAGTTCTTC	CASRDLSYNEQFF	NA	TRBV27	TRBJ2-1	NA
TGTGCCAGCAGCGTAGGGTTAGACTTAACCGGGGAGCTGTTTTTT	CASSVGLDLTGELFF	NA	TRBV9	TRBJ2-2	NA
TGTGCCAGCAGCGTAGCTCAGGGCTACGAGCAGTACTTC	CASSVAQGYEQYF	NA	TRBV9	TRBJ2-7	NA
TGCGCCAGCAGTCGAGCGCAGGGAGGGGGAGAGACCCAGTACTTC	CASSRAQGGGETQYF	NA	TRBV4-1	TRBJ2-5	NA
TGTGCCAGCAGCTTGGACAGCGGGAGGCAGTACGAGCAGTACTTC	CASSLDSGRQYEQYF	NA	TRBV7-2	TRBJ2-7	TRBD2
TGTGCCAGCAGCTTCGAAGGGGGTGAAAAACTGTTTTTT	CASSFEGGEKLFF	many	TRBV5-6	TRBJ1-4	NA
TGTGCCAGCAGCTTAGATAGCGGGGTAGGGCAGCCCCAGCATTTT	CASSLDSGVGQPQHF	NA	TRBV11-2	TRBJ1-5	NA
TGTGCCAGCAGTGTTGGGGGGCCCACAGATACGCAGTATTTT	CASSVGGPTDTQYF	NA	TRBV6-6	TRBJ2-3	NA
TGCGCCAGCAGCCAAGAACACGGACTTCCAACCTACGAGCAGTACTTC	CASSQEHGLPTYEQYF	NA	TRBV4-3	TRBJ2-7	NA
TGTGCCAGCAGCCAACAGGGGGCGGGCAATCAGCCCCAGCATTTT	CASSQQGAGNQPQHF	NA	TRBV11-2	TRBJ1-5	TRBD1
TGTGCCGCTGGCGCCAGCTCCTACAATGAGCAGTTCTTC	CAAGASSYNEQFF	NA	TRBV30	TRBJ2-1	NA
TGTGCCAGCAGCGATTTGACTAGCGGAACTCAAGAGACCCAGTACTTC	CASSDLTSGTQETQYF	NA	TRBV7-9	TRBJ2-5	TRBD2
TGTGCCAGCAGTGAATCGCTAAACTACGAGCAGTACTTC	CASSESLNYEQYF	NA	TRBV6-1	TRBJ2-7	NA
TGCAGCGGACGCGGGACAGGAATCAATGAGCAGTTCTTC	CSGRGTGINEQFF	NA	TRBV29-1	TRBJ2-1	TRBD1
TGCGCCAGCAGCCAAGATTCCGGGGCCAACAATGAGCAGTTCTTC	CASSQDSGANNEQFF	NA	TRBV4-3	TRBJ2-1	NA
TGTGCCAGCAGTCTTACCTCGACAGGGCGCTATGGCTACACCTTC	CASSLTSTGRYGYTF	NA	TRBV6-6	TRBJ1-2	TRBD1
TGTGCCAGCAGCTTAGCGCGGGGGCGGGAGACCCAGTACTTC	CASSLARGRETQYF	NA	TRBV7-9	TRBJ2-5	NA
TGCGCCAGCAGCTCGACGACAGGGAAACAGCCCGAGCAGTACTTC	CASSSTTGKQPEQYF	NA	TRBV5-1	TRBJ2-7	TRBD1